The next 4 T cell receptor beta chains were all read from a single sample in a study of blood T cell repertoires in COVID-19. The table came from immunoSEQ multiplex PCR; TCRdb's copy has only in-frame clones and leaves some out. The profile shows about 64,000 clones, 88% of them singletons. Source material: peripheral blood. Every receptor here comes from a woman aged 55 to 70 with COVID-19, enrolled during active disease.

This rearrangement joins TRBV6-5 to TRBJ1-1, with TRBD1 identical over 11 bases. Germline CDR1 is MNHEY and CDR2 is SVGAGI. V dropped 1 base and J dropped 11; count of bases not matched to a gene: 3. This CDR3 comprises 13 residues. The CDR3 spells CASSYWTGGEAFF. The CDR3 DNA is TGTGCCAGCAGTTACTGGACAGGGGGCGAGGCTTTCTTT.

The V call is TRBV3-1 (or the pseudogene TRBV3-2), the J call TRBJ2-7, with 8 bases lining up with TRBD2. The CDR3 has 15 amino acids. Germline CDR1 LGHDT, CDR2 YNNKEL (reference sequence). V shed 4 bases and J 6 bases; nucleotides not matched to a gene: 11. CDR3 coding DNA: TGTGCCAGCAGCCCATCGGGGGGGGTCGGGGCCGAGCAGTACTTC. It is translated as CASSPSGGVGAEQYF.

V and J are TRBV13 and TRBJ1-3; D is unresolved. The CDR3 is 15 residues long. The germline CDR1 and CDR2 sequences are PRHDT and FYEKMQ (reference sequence). V was trimmed by 6 bases and J by 0 bases, leaving 12 bases between them. CDR3 residues: CASRLRGNSGNTIYF. CDR3 nucleotides: TGTGCCAGCAGGTTGCGGGGAAACTCTGGAAACACCATATATTTT.

This clone was detected only once. V usage is TRBV7-6 and J usage is TRBJ1-2, with D possibly being TRBD1 (5 bases). In germline, CDR1 is SGHVS, CDR2 FNYEAQ. Trimming removed 0 bases from V and 8 bases from J, with 13 bases in between. CDR3 size: 14 residues. The CDR3 region is CASSLAPGARGYTF. In DNA, the CDR3 is TGTGCCAGCAGCTTAGCGCCTGGGGCTCGAGGCTACACCTTC.